This TCR beta chain came from a study of untreated major depressive disorder. Findings and caveats of the study: TRBV05-01 (Vbeta 5.1) usage was higher in CD4+ T cells of depressed patients than controls.

Profiling relied on immunoSEQ multiplex PCR, and the TCRdb table lists in-frame clones only, not all of them. The sample lists 17,000 or so clones, more than 90% occurring once. Germline V gene data show CDR1 as SGHVS and CDR2 as FNYEAQ. CDR3 length: 15 residues. Trimming took 3 bases from V and 3 from J; bases not matched to a gene: 3. In the case of this clone: Its antigen is currently unknown.

Every participant had European ancestry. No psychiatric drugs, including antidepressants, for at least 8 weeks beforehand. Patients had moderate to severe depression. From thawed PBMCs, CD4+ T cells were purified by negative selection. This rearrangement joins TRBV7-6 to TRBJ2-2, with 8 nucleotides matching TRBD2. Material for sequencing was CD4+ T cells from PBMCs. This TCR derives from a woman aged 40 to 49 with major depressive disorder. This chain's CDR3 is CASSLGLGDTGELFF. The CDR3 region has the DNA TGTGCCAGCAGCTTGGGACTAGGAGACACCGGGGAGCTGTTTTTT.